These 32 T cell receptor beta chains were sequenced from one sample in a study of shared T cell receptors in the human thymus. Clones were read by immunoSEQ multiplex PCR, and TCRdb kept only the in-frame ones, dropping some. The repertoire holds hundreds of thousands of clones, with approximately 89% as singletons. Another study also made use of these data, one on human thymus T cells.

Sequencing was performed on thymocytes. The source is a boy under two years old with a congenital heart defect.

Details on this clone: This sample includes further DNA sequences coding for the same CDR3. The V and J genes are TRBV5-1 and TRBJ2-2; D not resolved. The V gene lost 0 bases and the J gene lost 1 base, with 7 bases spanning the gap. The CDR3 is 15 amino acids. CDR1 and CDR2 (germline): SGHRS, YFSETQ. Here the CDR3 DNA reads TGCGCCAGCAGCTTGGGAGCACTGAACACCGGGGAGCTGTTTTTT. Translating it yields CASSLGALNTGELFF.

CDR3 residues: CASSPLRDRGLLVNEQFF. The CDR3, as DNA: TGTGCCAGCTCACCACTACGTGACAGGGGGCTCTTGGTCAATGAGCAGTTCTTC. The chain has TRBV18 and TRBJ2-1, with 10 bases fitting TRBD1. The germline gives CDR1 KGHSH, CDR2 LQKENI. With 1 base clipped from V and 6 bases from J, the junction kept 12 bases outside the gene matches. The CDR3 sequence is 18 residues long.

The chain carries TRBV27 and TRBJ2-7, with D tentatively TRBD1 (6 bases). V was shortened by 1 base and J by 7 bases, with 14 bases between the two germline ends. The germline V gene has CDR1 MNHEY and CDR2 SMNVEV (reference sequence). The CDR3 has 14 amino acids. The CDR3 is CASSLFLGTKEQYF. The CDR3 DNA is TGTGCCAGCAGTTTATTTCTTGGGACAAAAGAGCAGTACTTC.

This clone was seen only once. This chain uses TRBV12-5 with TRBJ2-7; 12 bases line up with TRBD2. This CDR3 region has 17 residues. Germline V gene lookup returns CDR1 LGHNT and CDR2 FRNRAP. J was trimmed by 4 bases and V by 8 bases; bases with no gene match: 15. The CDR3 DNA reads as TGTGCTAGTAGCCGACTAGCGGGAGATTCAGCGGATTACGAGCAGTACTTC. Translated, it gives CASSRLAGDSADYEQYF.

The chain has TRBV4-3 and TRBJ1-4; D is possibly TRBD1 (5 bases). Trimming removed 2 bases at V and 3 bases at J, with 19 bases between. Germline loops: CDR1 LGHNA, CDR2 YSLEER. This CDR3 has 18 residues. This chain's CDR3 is CASSQSNPSGVPNEKLFF. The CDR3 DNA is TGCGCCAGCAGCCAATCTAACCCATCGGGGGTACCTAATGAAAAACTGTTTTTT.

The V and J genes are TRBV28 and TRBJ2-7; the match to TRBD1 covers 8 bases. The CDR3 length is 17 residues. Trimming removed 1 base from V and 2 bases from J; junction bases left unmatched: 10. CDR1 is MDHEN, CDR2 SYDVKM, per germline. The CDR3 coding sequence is TGTGCCAGCAGTTTATCAGTATGTCGGGACAGGACCTACGAGCAGTACTTC. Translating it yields CASSLSVCRDRTYEQYF.

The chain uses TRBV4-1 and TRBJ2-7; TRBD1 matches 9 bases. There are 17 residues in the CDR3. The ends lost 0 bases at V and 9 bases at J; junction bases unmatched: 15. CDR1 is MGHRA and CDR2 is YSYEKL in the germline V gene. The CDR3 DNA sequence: TGCGCCAGCAGCCAAGATTCGGGACAGGGACAGTTTATAGGGCAGTACTTC. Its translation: CASSQDSGQGQFIGQYF.

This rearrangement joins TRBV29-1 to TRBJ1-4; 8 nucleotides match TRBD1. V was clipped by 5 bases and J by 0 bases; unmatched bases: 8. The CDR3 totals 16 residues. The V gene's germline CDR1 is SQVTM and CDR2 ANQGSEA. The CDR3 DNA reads TGCAGCGTTAAGGACAGGGTGGGGTCAACTAATGAAAAACTGTTTTTT. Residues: CSVKDRVGSTNEKLFF.

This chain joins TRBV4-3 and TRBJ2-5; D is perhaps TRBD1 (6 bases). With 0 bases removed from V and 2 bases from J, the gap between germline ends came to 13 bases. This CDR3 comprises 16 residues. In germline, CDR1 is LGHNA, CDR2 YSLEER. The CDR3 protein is CASSQDWVGQQETQYF. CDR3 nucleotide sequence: TGCGCCAGCAGCCAAGACTGGGTTGGACAGCAAGAGACCCAGTACTTC.

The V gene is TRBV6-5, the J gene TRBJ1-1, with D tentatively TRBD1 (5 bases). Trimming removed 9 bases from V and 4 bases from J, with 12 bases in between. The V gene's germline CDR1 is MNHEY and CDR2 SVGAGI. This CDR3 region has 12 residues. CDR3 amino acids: CASVGVGTEAFF. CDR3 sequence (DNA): TGTGCCAGTGTAGGGGTGGGCACTGAAGCTTTCTTT.

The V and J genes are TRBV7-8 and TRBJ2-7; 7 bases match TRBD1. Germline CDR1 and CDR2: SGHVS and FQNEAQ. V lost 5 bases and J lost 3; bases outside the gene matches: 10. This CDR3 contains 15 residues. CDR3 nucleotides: TGTGCCAGCAGCCTAGACGACAGGGTAGTCTACGAGCAGTACTTC. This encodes CASSLDDRVVYEQYF.

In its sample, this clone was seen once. The CDR3 DNA reads as TGTGCCAGCAGCGTAGGGGCCCGCCGGACAGAAGACGAGCAGTACTTC. It specifies CASSVGARRTEDEQYF. V is TRBV9 and J is TRBJ2-7; a weak D match, TRBD1 (6 bases). Trimming stripped 0 bases from V and 5 bases from J, with 18 bases between. Germline V CDR1 and CDR2: SGDLS, YYNGEE. The CDR3 spans 16 residues.

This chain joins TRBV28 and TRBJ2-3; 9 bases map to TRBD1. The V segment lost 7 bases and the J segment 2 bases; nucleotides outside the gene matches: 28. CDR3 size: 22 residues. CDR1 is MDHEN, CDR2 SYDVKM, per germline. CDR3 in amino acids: CASMLTGGVGMINGGITDTQYF. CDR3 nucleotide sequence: TGTGCCAGCATGTTGACAGGGGGAGTGGGTATGATCAACGGGGGGATCACAGATACGCAGTATTTT.

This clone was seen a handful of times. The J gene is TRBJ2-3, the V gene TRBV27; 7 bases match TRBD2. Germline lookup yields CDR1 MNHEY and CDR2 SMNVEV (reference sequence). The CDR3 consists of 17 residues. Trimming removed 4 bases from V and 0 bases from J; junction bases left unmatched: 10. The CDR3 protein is CASSSLGSAGSTDTQYF. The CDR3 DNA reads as TGTGCCAGCAGTTCCCTCGGGTCAGCGGGGAGCACAGATACGCAGTATTTT.

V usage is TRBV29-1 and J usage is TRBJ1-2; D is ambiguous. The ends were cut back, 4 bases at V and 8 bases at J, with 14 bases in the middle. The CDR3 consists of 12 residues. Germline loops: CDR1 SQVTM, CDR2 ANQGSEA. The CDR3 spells CSVGLRGGGYTF. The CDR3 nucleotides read TGCAGCGTTGGGTTGCGGGGAGGGGGCTACACCTTC.

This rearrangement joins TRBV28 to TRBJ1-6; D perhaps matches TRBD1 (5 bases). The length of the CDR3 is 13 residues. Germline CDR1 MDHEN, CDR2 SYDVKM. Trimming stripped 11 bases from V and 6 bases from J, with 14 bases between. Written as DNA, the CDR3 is TGTGCCTGTGCCCGACAGCTTAATTCACCCCTCCACTTT. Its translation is CACARQLNSPLHF.

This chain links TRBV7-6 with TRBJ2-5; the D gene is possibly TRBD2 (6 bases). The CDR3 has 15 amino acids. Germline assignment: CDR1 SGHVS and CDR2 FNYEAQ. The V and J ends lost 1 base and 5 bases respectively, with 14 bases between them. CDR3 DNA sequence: TGTGCCAGCAGCTTAGGCGGGGTGGGCAGGGAGACCCAGTACTTC. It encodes CASSLGGVGRETQYF.

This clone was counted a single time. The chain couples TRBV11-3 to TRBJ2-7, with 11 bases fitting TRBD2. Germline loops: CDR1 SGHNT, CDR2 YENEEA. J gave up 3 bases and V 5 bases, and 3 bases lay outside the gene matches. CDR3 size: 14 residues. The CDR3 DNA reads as TGTGCCAGCAGCAAAGGGACTAGCGGCTACGAGCAGTACTTC. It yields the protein CASSKGTSGYEQYF.

CDR3 sequence (DNA): TGTGCCACCAGCAACGGGGGCAATCAGCCCCAGCATTTT. Its translation: CATSNGGNQPQHF. The chain combines TRBV15 with TRBJ1-5; D is unclear. This CDR3 is 13 amino acids long. Trimming left V 4 bases short and J 2 bases short, with 6 bases between. CDR1 and CDR2 (germline): LNHNV, YYDKDF (reference sequence).

Written as DNA, the CDR3 is TGTGCCACCAGCACTAAGCCGGGACAGGGGGCTTCTGGGGCCAACGTCCTGACTTTC. It translates to CATSTKPGQGASGANVLTF. The chain recombines TRBV15 with TRBJ2-6; the match to TRBD1 covers 12 bases. J gave up 1 base and V 4 bases, and 8 bases lay outside the gene matches. In germline, CDR1 is LNHNV, CDR2 YYDKDF (reference sequence). There are 19 residues in the CDR3.

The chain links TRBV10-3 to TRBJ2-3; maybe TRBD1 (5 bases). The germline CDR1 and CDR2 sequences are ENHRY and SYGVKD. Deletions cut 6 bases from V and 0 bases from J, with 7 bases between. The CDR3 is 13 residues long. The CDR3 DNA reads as TGTGCCATCAGGGGGCAGAGCACAGATACGCAGTATTTT. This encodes CAIRGQSTDTQYF.

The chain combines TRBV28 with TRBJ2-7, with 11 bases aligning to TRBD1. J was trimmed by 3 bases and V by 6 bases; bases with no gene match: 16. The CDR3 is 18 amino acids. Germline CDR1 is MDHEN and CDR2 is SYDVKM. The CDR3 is CASRTGRGGQGANYEQYF. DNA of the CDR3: TGTGCCAGCAGAACGGGGAGGGGAGGACAGGGGGCCAACTACGAGCAGTACTTC.

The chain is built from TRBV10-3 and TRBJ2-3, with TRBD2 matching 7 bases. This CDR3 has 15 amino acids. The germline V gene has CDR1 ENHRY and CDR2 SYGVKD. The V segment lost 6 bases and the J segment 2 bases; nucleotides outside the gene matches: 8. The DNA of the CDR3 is TGTGCCATCAGATTCACTAGCGTTAACACAGATACGCAGTATTTT. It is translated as CAIRFTSVNTDTQYF.

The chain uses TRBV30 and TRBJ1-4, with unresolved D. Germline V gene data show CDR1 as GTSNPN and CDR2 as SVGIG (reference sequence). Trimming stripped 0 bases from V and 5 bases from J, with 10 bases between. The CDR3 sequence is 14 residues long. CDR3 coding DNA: TGTGCCTGGAGTGTAGGAGCGTTCAATGAAAAACTGTTTTTT. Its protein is CAWSVGAFNEKLFF. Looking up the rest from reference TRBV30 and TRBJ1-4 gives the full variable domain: SQTIHQWPATLVQPVGSPLSLECTVEGTSNPNLYWYRQAAGRGLQLLFYSVGIGQISSEVPQNLSASRPQDRQFILSSKKLLLSDSGFYLCAWSVGAFNEKLFFGSGTQLSVL.

This CDR3 is CASIGAQVAGTDTQYF. DNA of the CDR3: TGTGCCAGCATCGGTGCACAGGTAGCGGGCACAGATACGCAGTATTTT. The chain uses TRBV25-1 and TRBJ2-3; TRBD2 might be the D (6 bases). The germline V and J ends were trimmed by 7 bases and 1 base, with 18 bases remaining between them. The germline V gene has CDR1 MGHDK and CDR2 SYGVNS. This CDR3 is 16 amino acids long.

This chain's CDR3 is CASSPTDSGANVLTF. The CDR3 DNA sequence: TGTGCCAGCAGTCCCACAGACTCTGGGGCCAACGTCCTGACTTTC. The gene calls are TRBV28 and TRBJ2-6, with no clear D. V was cut by 5 bases and J by 0 bases, with 8 bases left in between. CDR1 and CDR2 (germline): MDHEN, SYDVKM. This CDR3 comprises 15 residues.

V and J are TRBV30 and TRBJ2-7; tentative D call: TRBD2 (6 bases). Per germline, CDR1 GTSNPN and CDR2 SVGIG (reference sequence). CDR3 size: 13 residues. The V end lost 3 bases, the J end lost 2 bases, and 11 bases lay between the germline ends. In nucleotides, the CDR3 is TGTGCCTGGAGGTCTGGCGGGGCCTACGAGCAGTACTTC. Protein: CAWRSGGAYEQYF.

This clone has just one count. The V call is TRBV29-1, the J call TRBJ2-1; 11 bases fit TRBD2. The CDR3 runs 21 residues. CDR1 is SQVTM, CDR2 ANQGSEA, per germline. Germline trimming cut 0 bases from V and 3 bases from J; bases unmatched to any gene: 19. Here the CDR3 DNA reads TGCAGCGTTGAAGATCCCGGACAGGGAGGGGACGGGACTAGCGGCTACAATGAGCAGTTCTTC. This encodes CSVEDPGQGGDGTSGYNEQFF.

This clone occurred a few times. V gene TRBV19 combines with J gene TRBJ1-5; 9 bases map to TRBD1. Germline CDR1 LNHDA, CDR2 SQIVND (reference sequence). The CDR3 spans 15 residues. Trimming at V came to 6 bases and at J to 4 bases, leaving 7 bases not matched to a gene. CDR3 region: CASRETTGGNQPQHF. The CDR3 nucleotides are TGTGCCAGTAGGGAAACGACAGGGGGGAATCAGCCCCAGCATTTT. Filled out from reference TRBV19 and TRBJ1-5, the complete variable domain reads DGGITQSPKYLFRKEGQNVTLSCEQNLNHDAMYWYRQDPGQGLRLIYYSQIVNDFQKGDIAEGYSVSREKKESFPLTVTSAQKNPTAFYLCASRETTGGNQPQHFGDGTRLSIL.

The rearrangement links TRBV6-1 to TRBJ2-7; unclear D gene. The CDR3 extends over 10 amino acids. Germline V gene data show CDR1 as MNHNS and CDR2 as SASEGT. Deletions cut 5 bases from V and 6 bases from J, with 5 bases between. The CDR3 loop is CASSLTEQYF. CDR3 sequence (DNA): TGTGCCAGCAGTCTAACCGAGCAGTACTTC.

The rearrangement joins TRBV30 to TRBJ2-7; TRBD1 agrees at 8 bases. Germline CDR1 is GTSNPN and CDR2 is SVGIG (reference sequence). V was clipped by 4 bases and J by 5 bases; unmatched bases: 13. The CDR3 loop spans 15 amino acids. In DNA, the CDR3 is TGTGCCTGGATTGAAGGACAGGGAGAATTACACGAGCAGTACTTC. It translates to CAWIEGQGELHEQYF. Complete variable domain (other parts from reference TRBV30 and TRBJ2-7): SQTIHQWPATLVQPVGSPLSLECTVEGTSNPNLYWYRQAAGRGLQLLFYSVGIGQISSEVPQNLSASRPQDRQFILSSKKLLLSDSGFYLCAWIEGQGELHEQYFGPGTRLTVT.

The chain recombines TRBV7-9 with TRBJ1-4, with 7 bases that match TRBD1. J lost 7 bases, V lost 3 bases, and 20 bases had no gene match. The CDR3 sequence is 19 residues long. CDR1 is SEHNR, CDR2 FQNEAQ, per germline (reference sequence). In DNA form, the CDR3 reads TGTGCCAGCAGCTTTATGGATCAACAGGGGCAAGGGGGATGTGAAAAACTGTTTTTT. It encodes CASSFMDQQGQGGCEKLFF.